The 7 T cell receptor beta chains below come from one sample, sequenced in a study of metastatic and nonmetastatic thyroid tumors. MiXCR re-clonotyped the PCR reads for TCRdb. There are about 15,000 clones in the sample; about 28% occur only once, and 10% to 13% lies in the top ten. All patients were untreated before thyroid surgery. The sample consisted of blood. The receptor source for this set is a female donor with papillary thyroid cancer or a benign thyroid nodule (not recorded which). Some clones in this sample may be carry-over from other donors' samples.

This chain joins TRBV20-1 and TRBJ1-4; D not resolved. V was shortened by 5 bases and J by 8 bases, with 9 bases between the two germline ends. The CDR3 length is 11 residues. The germline CDR1 and CDR2 sequences are DFQATT and SNEGSKA (reference sequence). As DNA, the CDR3 is TGCAGTGCTCCGGACCGAGAAAAACTGTTTTTT. As protein: CSAPDREKLFF.

This clone was recorded many times. The rearrangement joins TRBV3-1 to TRBJ1-1; D is ambiguous. The V end lost 2 bases, the J end lost 2 bases, and 12 bases lay between the germline ends. The CDR3 extends over 15 amino acids. CDR1 and CDR2 (germline): LGHDT, YNNKEL (reference sequence). CDR3 region: CASSQSFYGNTEAFF. The CDR3, as DNA: TGTGCCAGCAGCCAATCTTTTTACGGAAACACTGAAGCTTTCTTT.

This clone was counted at least ten times. This sequence joins TRBV20-1 and TRBJ1-1; 8 bases map to TRBD1. Germline V gives CDR1 DFQATT, CDR2 SNEGSKA (reference sequence). V lost 2 bases to trimming and J lost 5 bases; unmatched junction nucleotides: 7. The CDR3 consists of 14 residues. CDR3 in amino acids: CSARKQGEETEAFF. The DNA of the CDR3 is TGCAGTGCTAGAAAACAGGGGGAAGAGACTGAAGCTTTCTTT.

As concerns this clone: No conserved phenylalanine or tryptophan is present at the end of the CDR3, so a read error is the likely explanation. The gene calls are TRBV19 and TRBJ2-2, with a possible D match to TRBD1 (5 bases). V was shortened by 5 bases and J by 2 bases, with 12 bases between the two germline ends. Germline V lookup: CDR1 LNHDA, CDR2 SQIVND (reference sequence). The CDR3 is 15 residues long. Written as DNA, the CDR3 is TGTGCCAGTAGTTATGGTCAGGGTAACACCGGGGAGCTGTTTCTT. Protein sequence: CASSYGQGNTGELFL.

The chain carries TRBV30 and TRBJ1-5, with 8 bases aligning to TRBD1. This CDR3 is 14 amino acids long. The junction had 5 bases not matched to a gene; V was cut back by 1 base and J by 6 bases. Germline V CDR1 and CDR2: GTSNPN, SVGIG (reference sequence). For the CDR3, the DNA is TGTGCCTGGAGTGCCGGACAGGGCAGTCAGCCCCAGCATTTT. It encodes CAWSAGQGSQPQHF.

The chain carries TRBV4-2 and TRBJ2-5; D remains ambiguous. The germline CDR1 and CDR2 sequences are LGHNA and YNFKEQ. This CDR3 comprises 12 residues. Trimming took 4 bases from V and 0 from J, leaving 3 bases between them. CDR3 sequence reads: CASSRNQETQYF. The CDR3 DNA is TGTGCCAGCAGCCGTAACCAAGAGACCCAGTACTTC.

This clone showed up many times. This chain links TRBV15 with TRBJ2-1; 8 nucleotides line up with TRBD2. Germline trimming cut 3 bases from V and 7 bases from J; bases unmatched to any gene: 5. Germline lookup yields CDR1 LNHNV and CDR2 YYDKDF (reference sequence). This CDR3 is 14 amino acids long. CDR3 in DNA: TGTGCCACCAGCAGGGTCGGGGGGGCGAATGAGCAGTTCTTC. Residues: CATSRVGGANEQFF.